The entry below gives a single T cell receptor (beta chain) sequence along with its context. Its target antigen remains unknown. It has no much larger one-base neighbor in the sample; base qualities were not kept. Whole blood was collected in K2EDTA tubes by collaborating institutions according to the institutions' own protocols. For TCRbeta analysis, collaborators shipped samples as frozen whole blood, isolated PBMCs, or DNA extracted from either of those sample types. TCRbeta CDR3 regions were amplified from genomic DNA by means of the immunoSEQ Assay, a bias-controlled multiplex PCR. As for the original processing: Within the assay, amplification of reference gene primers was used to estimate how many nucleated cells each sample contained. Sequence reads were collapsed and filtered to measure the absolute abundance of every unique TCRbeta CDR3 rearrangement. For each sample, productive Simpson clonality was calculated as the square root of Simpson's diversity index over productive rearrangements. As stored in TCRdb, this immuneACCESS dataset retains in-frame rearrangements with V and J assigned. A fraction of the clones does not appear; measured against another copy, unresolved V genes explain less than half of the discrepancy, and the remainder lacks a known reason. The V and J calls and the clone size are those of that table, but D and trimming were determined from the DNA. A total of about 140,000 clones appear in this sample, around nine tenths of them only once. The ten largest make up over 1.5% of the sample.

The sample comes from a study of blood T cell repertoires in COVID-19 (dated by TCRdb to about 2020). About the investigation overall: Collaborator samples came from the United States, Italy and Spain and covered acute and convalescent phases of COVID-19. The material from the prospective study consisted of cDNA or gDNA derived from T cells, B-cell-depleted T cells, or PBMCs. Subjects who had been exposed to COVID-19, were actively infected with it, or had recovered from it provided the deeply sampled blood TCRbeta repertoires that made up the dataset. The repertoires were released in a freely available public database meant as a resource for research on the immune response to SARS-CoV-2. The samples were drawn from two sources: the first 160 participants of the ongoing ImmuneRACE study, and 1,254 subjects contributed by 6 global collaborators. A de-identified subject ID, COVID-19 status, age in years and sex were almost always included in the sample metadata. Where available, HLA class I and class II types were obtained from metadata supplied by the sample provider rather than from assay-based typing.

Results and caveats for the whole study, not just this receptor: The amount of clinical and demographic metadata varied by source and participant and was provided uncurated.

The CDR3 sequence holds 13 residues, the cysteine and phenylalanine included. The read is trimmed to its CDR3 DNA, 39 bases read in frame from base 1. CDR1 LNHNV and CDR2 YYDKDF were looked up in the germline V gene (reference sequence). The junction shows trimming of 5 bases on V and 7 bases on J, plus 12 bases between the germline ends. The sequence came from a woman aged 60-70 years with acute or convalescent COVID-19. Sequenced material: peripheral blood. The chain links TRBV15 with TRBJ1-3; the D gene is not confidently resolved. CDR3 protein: CATSDYLGNTIYF. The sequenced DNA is TGTGCCACCAGCGATTACCTCGGGAACACCATATATTTT.